The clone carrying this TCR beta chain occurred many times. Its antigen remains unidentified. After template switching added a universal primer site, the resulting cDNA carried unique molecular identifiers. TCRdb re-called the 5' RACE reads through MiXCR, storing one row per CDR3 protein. Among roughly 710,000 distinct CDR3 sequences listed, approximately 6.1% were seen once. The data were obtained in a study of identical twins. Points from the study as a whole: While abundant cord blood beta clonotypes carried fewer insertions, memory repertoires showed no such pattern. The degree of excess twin sharing was weaker in beta out-of-frame sequences. The same donors were not followed; conclusions instead depended on cross-sectional statistical analysis.

After removal of 6 bases from V and 5 bases from J, the junction contained 12 bases not matched to a gene. Germline loops: CDR1 KGHDR, CDR2 SFDVKD. This CDR3 is built from 16 residues. This TCR was recovered from a man between 18 and 29 years old in good health. The sequencing input was naive T cells sorted from blood. The gene calls are TRBV24-1 and TRBJ2-1; 7 bases match TRBD2. CDR3 nucleotide sequence: TGTGCCACCAGTAGTGGGGGGAAAGCGGGGCACAATGAGCAGTTCTTC. The encoded protein is CATSSGGKAGHNEQFF.